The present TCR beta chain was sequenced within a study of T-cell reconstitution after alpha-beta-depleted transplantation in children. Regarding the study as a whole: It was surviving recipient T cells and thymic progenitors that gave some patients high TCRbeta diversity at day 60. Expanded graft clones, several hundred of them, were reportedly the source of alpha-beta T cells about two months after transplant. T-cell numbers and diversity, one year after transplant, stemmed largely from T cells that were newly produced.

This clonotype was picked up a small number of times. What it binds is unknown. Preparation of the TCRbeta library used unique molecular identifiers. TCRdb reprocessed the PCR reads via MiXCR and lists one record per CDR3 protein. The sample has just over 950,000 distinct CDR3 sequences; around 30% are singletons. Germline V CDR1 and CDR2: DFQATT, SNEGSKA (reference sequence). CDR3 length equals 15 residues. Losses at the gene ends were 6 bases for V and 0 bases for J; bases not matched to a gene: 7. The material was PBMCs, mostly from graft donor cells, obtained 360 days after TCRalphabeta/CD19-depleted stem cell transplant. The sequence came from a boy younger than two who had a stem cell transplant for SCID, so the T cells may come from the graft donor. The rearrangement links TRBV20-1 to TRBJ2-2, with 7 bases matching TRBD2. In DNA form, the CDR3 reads TGCAGTGCCAGGACCCGGGGGGCGAACACCGGGGAGCTGTTTTTT. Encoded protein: CSARTRGANTGELFF.